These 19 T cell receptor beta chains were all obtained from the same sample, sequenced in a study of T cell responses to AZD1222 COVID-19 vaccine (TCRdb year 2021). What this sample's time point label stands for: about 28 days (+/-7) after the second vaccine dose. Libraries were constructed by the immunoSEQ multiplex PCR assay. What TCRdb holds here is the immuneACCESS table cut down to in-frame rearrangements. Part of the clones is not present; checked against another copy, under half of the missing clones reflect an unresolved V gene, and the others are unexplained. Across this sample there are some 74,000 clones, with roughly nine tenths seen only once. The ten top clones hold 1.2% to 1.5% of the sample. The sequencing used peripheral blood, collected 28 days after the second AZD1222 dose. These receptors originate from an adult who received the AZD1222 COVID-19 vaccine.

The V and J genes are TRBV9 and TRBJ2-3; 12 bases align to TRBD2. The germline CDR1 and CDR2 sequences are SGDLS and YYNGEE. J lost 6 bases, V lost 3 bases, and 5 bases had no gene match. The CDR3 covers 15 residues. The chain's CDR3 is CASSAPSGGADTQYF. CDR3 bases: TGTGCCAGCAGCGCACCTAGCGGGGGGGCTGATACGCAGTATTTT.

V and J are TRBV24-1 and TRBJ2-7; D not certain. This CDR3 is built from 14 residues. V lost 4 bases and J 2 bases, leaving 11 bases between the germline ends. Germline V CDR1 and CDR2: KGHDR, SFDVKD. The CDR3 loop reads CATSDPTRAYEQYF. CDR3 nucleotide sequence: TGTGCCACCAGTGACCCGACACGCGCCTACGAGCAGTACTTC.

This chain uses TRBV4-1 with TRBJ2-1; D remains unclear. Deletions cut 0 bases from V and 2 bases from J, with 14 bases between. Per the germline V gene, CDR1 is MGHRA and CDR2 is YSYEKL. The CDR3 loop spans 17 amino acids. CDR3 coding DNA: TGCGCCAGCAGCCAAGATCCCCGGCAGATTACCTACAATGAGCAGTTCTTC. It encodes CASSQDPRQITYNEQFF.

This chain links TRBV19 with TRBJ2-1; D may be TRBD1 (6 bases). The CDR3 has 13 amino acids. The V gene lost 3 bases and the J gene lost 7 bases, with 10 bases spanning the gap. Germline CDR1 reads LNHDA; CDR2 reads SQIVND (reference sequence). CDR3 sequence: CASSIGRGNEQFF. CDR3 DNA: TGTGCCAGTAGTATTGGCAGGGGAAATGAGCAGTTCTTC. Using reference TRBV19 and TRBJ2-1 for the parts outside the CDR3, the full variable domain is DGGITQSPKYLFRKEGQNVTLSCEQNLNHDAMYWYRQDPGQGLRLIYYSQIVNDFQKGDIAEGYSVSREKKESFPLTVTSAQKNPTAFYLCASSIGRGNEQFFGPGTRLTVL.

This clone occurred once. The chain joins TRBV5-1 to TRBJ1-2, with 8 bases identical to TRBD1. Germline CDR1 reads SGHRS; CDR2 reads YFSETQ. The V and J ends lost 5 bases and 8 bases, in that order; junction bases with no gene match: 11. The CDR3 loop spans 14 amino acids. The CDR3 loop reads CASRAPDRVGGYTF. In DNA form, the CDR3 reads TGCGCCAGCAGAGCCCCGGACAGGGTAGGGGGCTACACCTTC. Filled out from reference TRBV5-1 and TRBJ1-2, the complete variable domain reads KAGVTQTPRYLIKTRGQQVTLSCSPISGHRSVSWYQQTPGQGLQFLFEYFSETQRNKGNFPGRFSGRQFSNSRSEMNVSTLELGDSALYLCASRAPDRVGGYTFGSGTRLTVV.

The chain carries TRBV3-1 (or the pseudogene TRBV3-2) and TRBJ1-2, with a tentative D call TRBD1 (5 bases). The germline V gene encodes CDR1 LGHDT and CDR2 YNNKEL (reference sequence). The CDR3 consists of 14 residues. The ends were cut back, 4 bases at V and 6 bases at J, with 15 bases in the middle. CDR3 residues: CASSLTTPGHGYTF. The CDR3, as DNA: TGTGCCAGCAGCCTCACAACCCCAGGGCATGGCTACACCTTC.

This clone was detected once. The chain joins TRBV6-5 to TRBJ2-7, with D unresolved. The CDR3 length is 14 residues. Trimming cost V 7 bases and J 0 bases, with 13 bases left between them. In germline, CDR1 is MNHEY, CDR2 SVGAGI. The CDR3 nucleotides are TGTGCCAGCACCGCGGACGGCGGCTCCTACGAGCAGTACTTC. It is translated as CASTADGGSYEQYF.

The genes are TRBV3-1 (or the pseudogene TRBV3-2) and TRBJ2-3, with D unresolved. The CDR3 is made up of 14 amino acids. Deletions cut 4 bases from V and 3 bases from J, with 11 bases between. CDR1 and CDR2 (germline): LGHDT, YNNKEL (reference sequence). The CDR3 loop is CASSRVSGTDTQYF. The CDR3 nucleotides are TGTGCCAGCAGCCGAGTGAGTGGTACAGATACGCAGTATTTT.

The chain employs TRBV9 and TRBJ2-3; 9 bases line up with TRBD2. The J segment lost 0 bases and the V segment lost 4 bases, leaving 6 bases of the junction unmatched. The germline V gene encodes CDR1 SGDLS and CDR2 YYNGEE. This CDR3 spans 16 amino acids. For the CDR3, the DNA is TGTGCCAGCAGCCCCCGACTAGCGGCTAGCACAGATACGCAGTATTTT. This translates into CASSPRLAASTDTQYF.

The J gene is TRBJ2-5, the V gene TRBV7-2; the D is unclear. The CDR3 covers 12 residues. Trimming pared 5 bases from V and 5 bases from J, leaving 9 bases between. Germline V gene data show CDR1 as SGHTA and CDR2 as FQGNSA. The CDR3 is CASSLSPETQYF. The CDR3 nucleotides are TGTGCCAGCAGCCTATCCCCCGAGACCCAGTACTTC. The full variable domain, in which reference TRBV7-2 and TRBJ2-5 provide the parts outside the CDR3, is GAGVSQSPSNKVTEKGKDVELRCDPISGHTALYWYRQSLGQGLEFLIYFQGNSAPDKSGLPSDRFSAERTGGSVSTLTIQRTQQEDSAVYLCASSLSPETQYFGPGTRLLVL.

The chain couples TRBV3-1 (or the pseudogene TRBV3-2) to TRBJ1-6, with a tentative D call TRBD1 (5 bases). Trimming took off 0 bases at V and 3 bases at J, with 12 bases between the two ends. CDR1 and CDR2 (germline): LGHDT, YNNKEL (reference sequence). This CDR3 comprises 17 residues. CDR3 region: CASSQDSGKGYNSPLHF. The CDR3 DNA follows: TGTGCCAGCAGCCAAGATTCAGGGAAGGGCTATAATTCACCCCTCCACTTT.

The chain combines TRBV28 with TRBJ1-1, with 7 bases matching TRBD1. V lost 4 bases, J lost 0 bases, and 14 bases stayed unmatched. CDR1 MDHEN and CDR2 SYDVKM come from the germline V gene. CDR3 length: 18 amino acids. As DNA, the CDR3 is TGTGCCAGCAGTTACTCTGGACAGGTCCTTAACATGAACACTGAAGCTTTCTTT. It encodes CASSYSGQVLNMNTEAFF. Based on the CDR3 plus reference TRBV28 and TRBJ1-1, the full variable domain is DVKVTQSSRYLVKRTGEKVFLECVQDMDHENMFWYRQDPGLGLRLIYFSYDVKMKEKGDIPEGYSVSREKKERFSLILESASTNQTSMYLCASSYSGQVLNMNTEAFFGQGTRLTVV.

The DNA for the CDR3 is TGTGCCAGCAGATTCCCTCTCCCTAGGGGTCACGAGCAGTACTTC. Amino acids: CASRFPLPRGHEQYF. V and J are TRBV28 and TRBJ2-7; perhaps TRBD1 as D (5 bases). The CDR3 contains 15 residues. The V and J ends lost 6 bases and 5 bases respectively, with 20 bases between them. Germline V gives CDR1 MDHEN, CDR2 SYDVKM.

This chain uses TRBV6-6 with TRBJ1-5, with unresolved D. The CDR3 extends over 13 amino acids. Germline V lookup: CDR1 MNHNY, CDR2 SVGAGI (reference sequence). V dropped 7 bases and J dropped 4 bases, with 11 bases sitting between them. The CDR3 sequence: CASTMGRNQPQHF. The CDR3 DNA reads TGTGCCAGCACCATGGGGAGAAATCAGCCCCAGCATTTT.

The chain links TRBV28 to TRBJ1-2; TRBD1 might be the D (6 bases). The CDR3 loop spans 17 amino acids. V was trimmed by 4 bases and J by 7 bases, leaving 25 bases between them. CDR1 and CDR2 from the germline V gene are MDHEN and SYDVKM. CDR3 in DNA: TGTGCCAGCAGTTCCCTTATGGGGGACACCTCCCTCCGTGGCTACACCTTC. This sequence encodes CASSSLMGDTSLRGYTF.

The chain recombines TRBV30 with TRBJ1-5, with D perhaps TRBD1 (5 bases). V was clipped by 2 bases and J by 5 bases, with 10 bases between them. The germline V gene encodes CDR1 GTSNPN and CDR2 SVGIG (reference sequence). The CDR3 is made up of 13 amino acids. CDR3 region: CAWSTRGDQPQHF. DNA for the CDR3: TGTGCCTGGAGTACAAGGGGAGATCAGCCCCAGCATTTT.

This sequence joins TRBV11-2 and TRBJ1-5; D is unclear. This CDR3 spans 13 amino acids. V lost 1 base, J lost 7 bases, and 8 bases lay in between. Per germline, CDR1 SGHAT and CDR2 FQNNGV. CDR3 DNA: TGTGCCAGCAGCTTAGGCGGTTTACAGCCCCAGCATTTT. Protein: CASSLGGLQPQHF.

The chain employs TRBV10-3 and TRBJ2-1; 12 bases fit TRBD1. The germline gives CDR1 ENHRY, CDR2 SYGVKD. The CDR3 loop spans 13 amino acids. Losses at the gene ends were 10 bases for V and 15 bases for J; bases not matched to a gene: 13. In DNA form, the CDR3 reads TGTGCCACCGGGGACAGGGGGCGCAGGGAGTGGTTCTTC. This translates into CATGDRGRREWFF.

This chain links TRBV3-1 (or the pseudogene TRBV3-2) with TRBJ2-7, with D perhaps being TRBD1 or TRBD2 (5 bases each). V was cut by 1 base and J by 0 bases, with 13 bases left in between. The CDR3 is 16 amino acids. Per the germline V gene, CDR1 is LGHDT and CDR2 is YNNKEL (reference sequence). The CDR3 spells CASSQGMGVPSYEQYF. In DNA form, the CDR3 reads TGTGCCAGCAGCCAAGGAATGGGGGTCCCCTCCTACGAGCAGTACTTC.